The entry below gives a single T cell receptor beta chain sequence along with its context. The data are from a study of blood T cell repertoires in COVID-19. Overall study context: Material from acute and convalescent COVID-19 was sourced from the United States, Italy and Spain. Nucleic acid was either cDNA or gDNA, and it came from T cells, B-cell-depleted T cells, or PBMCs.

Germline loops: CDR1 MNHEY, CDR2 SMNVEV (reference sequence). The CDR3 is 13 residues long. Trimming removed 1 base from V and 5 bases from J, with 9 bases in between. Study processing details: Amplified reference gene primers provided the basis for estimating nucleated cell counts. Using immunoSEQ multiplex PCR, the repertoire was profiled, and TCRdb retains in-frame clones only, with some absent. V, J and clone size derive from that table, while D and trimming were established from the DNA sequence. The sample shows under 70,000 clones, approximately 80% of them seen only once. Source material: peripheral blood. The chain employs TRBV27 and TRBJ2-7; no definite D call. This TCR was recovered from a man between 60 and 75 years old with acute or convalescent COVID-19. CDR3 sequence: CASSLFSGDEQYF. The CDR3 DNA sequence: TGTGCCAGCAGTTTATTTTCAGGCGACGAGCAGTACTTC.